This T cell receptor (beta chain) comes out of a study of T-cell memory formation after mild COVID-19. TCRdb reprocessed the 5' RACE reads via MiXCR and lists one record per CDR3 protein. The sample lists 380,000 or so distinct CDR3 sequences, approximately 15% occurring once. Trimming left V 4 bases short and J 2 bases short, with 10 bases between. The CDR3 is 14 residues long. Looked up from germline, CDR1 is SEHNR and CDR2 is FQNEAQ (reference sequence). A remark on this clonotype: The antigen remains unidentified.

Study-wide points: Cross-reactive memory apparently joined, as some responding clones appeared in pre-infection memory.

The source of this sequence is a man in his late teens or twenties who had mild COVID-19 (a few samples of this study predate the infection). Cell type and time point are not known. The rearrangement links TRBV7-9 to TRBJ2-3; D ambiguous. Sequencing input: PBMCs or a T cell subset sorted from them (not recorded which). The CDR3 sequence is CASSSGPVTDTQYF. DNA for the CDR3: TGTGCCAGCAGCTCCGGTCCTGTCACAGATACGCAGTATTTT.